This T cell receptor beta chain was obtained from a study of tumour-infiltrating T cells in Burkitt lymphoma. Study-level background: Overall and progression-free survival were predicted by productive clonality.

Libraries were prepared by immunoSEQ multiplex PCR; TCRdb keeps only in-frame clonotypes and omits some of them. This table has fewer than 8,000 clones, approximately 17% appearing once. The CDR3 is 17 amino acids. CDR1 LNHDA and CDR2 SQIVND come from the germline V gene (reference sequence). The V end lost 5 bases, the J end lost 2 bases, and 16 bases lay between the germline ends. The sequence came from a human donor with diffuse large B-cell lymphoma. The gene calls are TRBV19 and TRBJ2-6; TRBD1 might be the D (6 bases). Sequenced sample: tumor tissue. The CDR3 bases are TGTGCCAGTAGTTTCACTCCACAGGGTACTGGGGCCAACGTCCTGACTTTC. Translation gives CASSFTPQGTGANVLTF.